The 7 T cell receptor beta chains listed next were all sequenced from one sample in a study of response to subunit inactivated influenza vaccine (dated by TCRdb to 2017 to 2018). Receptors were amplified or captured by RT-PCR. The sequencer was an Illumina HiSeq 2500. The public reads were reprocessed in TCRdb via fastp at Q25 and MiXCR, keeping in-frame beta chains. For every CDR3 protein sequence, its rows merge into one entry that carries the most common genes and DNA. The sample contains approximately 500,000 distinct CDR3 sequences, over 10% of them found a single time. Roughly 13% of the sample is held by the ten biggest clonotypes. Taken with the paper, the label for time point translates to: 45 days after influenza vaccine administration. The source was PBMCs from blood, collected roughly 48 days after vaccination. These receptors were collected from a man aged 50 to 60 who received an inactivated influenza vaccine. Donor details come from another sample of the same person, matched by shared clones.

The rearrangement joins TRBV12-3 or TRBV12-4 to TRBJ2-7; the match to TRBD2 covers 8 bases. The V gene end was trimmed by 7 bases and the J gene end by 2 bases; junction bases not matched to a gene: 4. This CDR3 has 13 residues. The CDR3 bases are TGTGCCAGCACCTTAGCGGGACCCTACGAGCAGTACTTC. It codes for CASTLAGPYEQYF.

This clonotype was seen at least ten times. V usage is TRBV5-1 and J usage is TRBJ2-3, with a possible D match to TRBD1 (5 bases). With 5 bases removed from V and 0 bases from J, the gap between germline ends came to 13 bases. The V gene's germline CDR1 is SGHRS and CDR2 YFSETQ. The CDR3 contains 15 residues. The CDR3 region has the DNA TGCGCCAGCAGTCACGACAGCGTTAGCACAGATACGCAGTATTTT. It specifies CASSHDSVSTDTQYF. Based on the CDR3 plus reference TRBV5-1 and TRBJ2-3, the full variable domain is KAGVTQTPRYLIKTRGQQVTLSCSPISGHRSVSWYQQTPGQGLQFLFEYFSETQRNKGNFPGRFSGRQFSNSRSEMNVSTLELGDSALYLCASSHDSVSTDTQYFGPGTRLTVL.

This clonotype was observed at least ten times. The gene calls are TRBV12-3 or TRBV12-4 and TRBJ2-2; TRBD1 aligns across 10 bases. The J segment lost 5 bases and the V segment lost 8 bases, leaving 8 bases of the junction unmatched. CDR3 length: 15 residues. As DNA, the CDR3 is TGTGCCAGCCGAACCAGGACAGGGGGTACCGGGGAGCTGTTTTTT. This sequence encodes CASRTRTGGTGELFF.

J is TRBJ2-1 and V is TRBV27, with a weak D call TRBD2 (5 bases). From germline, CDR1 is MNHEY and CDR2 SMNVEV (reference sequence). This CDR3 has 11 amino acids. Trimming took off 2 bases at V and 12 bases at J, with 8 bases between the two ends. The CDR3 nucleotides are TGTGCCAGCAGTTTAGGGCTAGCGCAGTTCTTC. As protein: CASSLGLAQFF.

This clonotype was counted between two and nine times. The V call is TRBV28, the J call TRBJ2-7; D gene ambiguous. The CDR3 sequence is 14 residues long. From germline, CDR1 is MDHEN and CDR2 SYDVKM. V lost 3 bases and J 5 bases, leaving 14 bases between the germline ends. The CDR3 region is CASSFGLETHEQYF. The CDR3 coding sequence is TGTGCCAGCAGTTTTGGGCTAGAAACACACGAGCAGTACTTC.

This clonotype was counted a few times. This sequence joins TRBV4-3 and TRBJ1-6; TRBD1 is a possible D gene (5 bases). Trimming left V 0 bases short and J 7 bases short, with 16 bases between. The CDR3 contains 17 residues. The germline CDR1 and CDR2 sequences are LGHNA and YSLEER. The CDR3, as DNA: TGCGCCAGCAGCCAAGATTGGGAGGGGACTGGCAATTCACCCCTCCACTTT. This encodes CASSQDWEGTGNSPLHF.

The rearrangement uses TRBV5-6 and TRBJ1-1, with a weak D call TRBD1 (6 bases). Germline assignment: CDR1 SGHDT and CDR2 YYEEEE. The CDR3 spans 15 residues. With 1 base removed from V and 1 base from J, the gap between germline ends came to 11 bases. The CDR3 nucleotides are TGTGCCAGCAGCTTGCAAGGGGGATGGAACACTGAAGCTTTCTTT. This codes for CASSLQGGWNTEAFF.